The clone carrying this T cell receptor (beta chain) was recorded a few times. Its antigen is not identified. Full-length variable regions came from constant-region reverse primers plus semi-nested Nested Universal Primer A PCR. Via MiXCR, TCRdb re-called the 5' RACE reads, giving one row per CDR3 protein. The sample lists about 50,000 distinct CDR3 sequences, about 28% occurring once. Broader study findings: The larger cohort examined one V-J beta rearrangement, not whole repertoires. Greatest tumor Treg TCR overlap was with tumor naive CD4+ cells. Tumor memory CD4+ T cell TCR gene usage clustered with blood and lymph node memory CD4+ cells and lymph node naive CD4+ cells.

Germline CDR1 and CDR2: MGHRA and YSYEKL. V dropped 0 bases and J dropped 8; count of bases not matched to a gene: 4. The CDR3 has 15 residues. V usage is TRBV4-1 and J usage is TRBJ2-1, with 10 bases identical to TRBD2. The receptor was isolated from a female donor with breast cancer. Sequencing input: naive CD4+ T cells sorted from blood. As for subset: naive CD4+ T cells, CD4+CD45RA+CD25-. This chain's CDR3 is CASSQEAGGGYEQFF. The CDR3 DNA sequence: TGCGCCAGCAGCCAAGAAGCGGGAGGGGGGTATGAGCAGTTCTTC.